The source of this T cell receptor beta chain is a study of Ad26.COV2.S vaccination and SARS-CoV-2 variants. At the level of the study: Enrolled in COV1001, the donor was in the Ad26.COV2.S trial arm, which received the vaccine. Ad26.COV2.S, an intramuscular injection, was given once or twice 56 days apart.

The repertoire was sequenced with immunoSEQ multiplex PCR; TCRdb's copy has only in-frame clones and lacks some. The table includes around 310,000 clones, 85% to 90% detected once. Stated treatment: roughly 20 received Ad26.COV2.S at low or high dose, single or two shots; roughly 5 received placebo; per-sample allocation not given. The investigators took samples on day 63 after the first vaccine or placebo injection. The J segment lost 0 bases and the V segment lost 9 bases, leaving 2 bases of the junction unmatched. This CDR3 region has 14 residues. Germline V gene data show CDR1 as LNHDA and CDR2 as SQIVND (reference sequence).

The TCR comes from a person aged 18-60 years who received the Ad26.COV2.S COVID-19 vaccine or a placebo. The chain has TRBV19 and TRBJ1-5; 10 positions agree with TRBD1. Sample: peripheral blood, taken in a trial of Ad26.COV2.S vaccine versus placebo. The CDR3: CASRQGASNQPQHF. CDR3 nucleotides: TGTGCCAGCAGACAGGGGGCTAGCAATCAGCCCCAGCATTTT.